These T cell receptor beta chains were read from a single sample in a study of CD8+ T cells in alopecia areata. Assay used: immunoSEQ multiplex PCR; TCRdb lists only in-frame clones, some missing. The sample includes roughly 98,000 clones, approximately 60% seen only once; the top ten take roughly a sixth. This material consisted of CD8+ T cells sorted from blood, taken at week 4, from a patient treated with tofacitinib. These receptor sequences come from a human donor with alopecia areata. Each CDR3 is given with its conserved first and last residue. The order of the fields is CDR3 DNA, CDR3 protein, V gene, J gene, clone size, D gene. The D gene is left open where the match is weak. Clone size is not always given. Where it is, it says once, few, many or a class for expanded clones.

cdr3_nt: TGTGCCAGCAGCTTAGTAAGGAACACTGAAGCTTTCTTT
cdr3_aa: CASSLVRNTEAFF
v_call: TRBV7-9
j_call: TRBJ1-1
clone_size: .
d_call: .

cdr3_nt: TGTGCCAGCCGCTTCGGACAGAACACTGAAGCTTTCTTT
cdr3_aa: CASRFGQNTEAFF
v_call: TRBV27
j_call: TRBJ1-1
clone_size: .
d_call: .

cdr3_nt: TGTGCCAGCAGCTCGGGACCCTCCTACGAGCAGTACTTC
cdr3_aa: CASSSGPSYEQYF
v_call: TRBV13
j_call: TRBJ2-7
clone_size: .
d_call: .

cdr3_nt: TGTGCCAGCAGTTTTTCCCCAGGGAACTACGAGCAGTACTTC
cdr3_aa: CASSFSPGNYEQYF
v_call: TRBV28
j_call: TRBJ2-7
clone_size: few
d_call: .

cdr3_nt: TGCGCCAGCAGCCAAGATCGGGTGGAGGGAAAAGCTTTCTTT
cdr3_aa: CASSQDRVEGKAFF
v_call: TRBV4-3
j_call: TRBJ1-1
clone_size: .
d_call: .

cdr3_nt: TGTGCCAGCAGCCTCCTCAGAAGCTCCTATAATTCACCCCTCCACTTT
cdr3_aa: CASSLLRSSYNSPLHF
v_call: TRBV27
j_call: TRBJ1-6
clone_size: .
d_call: .

cdr3_nt: TGTGCCAGCAGTTTAATCTCCTACTACAATGAGCAGTTCTTC
cdr3_aa: CASSLISYYNEQFF
v_call: TRBV28
j_call: TRBJ2-1
clone_size: few
d_call: .

cdr3_nt: TGTGCCAGCAGCAGTTGGACTAGCGGGATCGGGGAGACCCAGTACTTC
cdr3_aa: CASSSWTSGIGETQYF
v_call: TRBV11-2
j_call: TRBJ2-5
clone_size: .
d_call: TRBD2

cdr3_nt: TGTGCCAGCAGACTTGGGTCGGAGACCCAGTACTTC
cdr3_aa: CASRLGSETQYF
v_call: TRBV25-1
j_call: TRBJ2-5
clone_size: .
d_call: .

cdr3_nt: TGTGCCAGCAGTTTGACTACAGGGATGAACACTGAAGCTTTCTTT
cdr3_aa: CASSLTTGMNTEAFF
v_call: TRBV27
j_call: TRBJ1-1
clone_size: .
d_call: .

cdr3_nt: TGTGCCAGCAGCCCGCGGGGGCATGAAGCTTTCTTT
cdr3_aa: CASSPRGHEAFF
v_call: TRBV5-6
j_call: TRBJ1-1
clone_size: .
d_call: .

cdr3_nt: TGTGCCAGCACATGGGGAAGGGGTAATTCACCCCTCCACTTT
cdr3_aa: CASTWGRGNSPLHF
v_call: TRBV27
j_call: TRBJ1-6
clone_size: .
d_call: .

cdr3_nt: TGTGCCTGGAGTTCGGGGATCCCCGGGGAGCTGTTTTTT
cdr3_aa: CAWSSGIPGELFF
v_call: TRBV30
j_call: TRBJ2-2
clone_size: once
d_call: .

cdr3_nt: TGTGCCAGTAGTATCCCCGGGGTCGGCTACACCTTC
cdr3_aa: CASSIPGVGYTF
v_call: TRBV19
j_call: TRBJ1-2
clone_size: few
d_call: .

cdr3_nt: TGTGCCAGCAGCCAACAGGGGGCTCACTATGGCTACACCTTC
cdr3_aa: CASSQQGAHYGYTF
v_call: TRBV5-6
j_call: TRBJ1-2
clone_size: .
d_call: TRBD1

cdr3_nt: TGTGCCAGCAGTGGCGGGGAGGTAACCTACGAGCAGTACTTC
cdr3_aa: CASSGGEVTYEQYF
v_call: TRBV28
j_call: TRBJ2-7
clone_size: few
d_call: .

cdr3_nt: TGTGCCAGCAGCCCAGAGGTTAGCGGGAGGGCCACAGATACGCAGTATTTT
cdr3_aa: CASSPEVSGRATDTQYF
v_call: TRBV11-2
j_call: TRBJ2-3
clone_size: .
d_call: TRBD2

cdr3_nt: TGTGCCAGCAGCTTACGCGAAAAACTGTTTTTT
cdr3_aa: CASSLREKLFF
v_call: TRBV7-9
j_call: TRBJ1-4
clone_size: .
d_call: .

cdr3_nt: TGTGCCAGCAGCTTAGAGGGAGCGGGACAAGAGACCCAGTACTTC
cdr3_aa: CASSLEGAGQETQYF
v_call: TRBV7-2
j_call: TRBJ2-5
clone_size: .
d_call: TRBD2

cdr3_nt: TGTGCCTGGAGTGAGGGACAGGGATCAGATACGCAGTATTTT
cdr3_aa: CAWSEGQGSDTQYF
v_call: TRBV30
j_call: TRBJ2-3
clone_size: .
d_call: TRBD1

cdr3_nt: TGTGCCAGCAGCTTAAACGAATTAAGCGAGCAGTACTTC
cdr3_aa: CASSLNELSEQYF
v_call: TRBV7-9
j_call: TRBJ2-7
clone_size: .
d_call: .

cdr3_nt: TGTGCCAGCAGTCCCGGACTGGCTGTCGGGGAGCAGTACTTC
cdr3_aa: CASSPGLAVGEQYF
v_call: TRBV6-5
j_call: TRBJ2-7
clone_size: once
d_call: .

cdr3_nt: TGTGCCAGCAGCGTAGGTCGTGCGGGGACCGTCTACGAGCAGTACTTC
cdr3_aa: CASSVGRAGTVYEQYF
v_call: TRBV9
j_call: TRBJ2-7
clone_size: once
d_call: .

cdr3_nt: TGTGCCAGCAGCTTAGCTCCAGGGACCACCGGGGAGCTGTTTTTT
cdr3_aa: CASSLAPGTTGELFF
v_call: TRBV11-2
j_call: TRBJ2-2
clone_size: .
d_call: .

cdr3_nt: TGTGCCAGCCCCCGGGACAGCCCAAATGAAAAACTGTTTTTT
cdr3_aa: CASPRDSPNEKLFF
v_call: TRBV18
j_call: TRBJ1-4
clone_size: .
d_call: TRBD1

cdr3_nt: TGTGCCAGCAGCTTGGAGACAGGGCTCCTGGAGACCCAGTACTTC
cdr3_aa: CASSLETGLLETQYF
v_call: TRBV7-2
j_call: TRBJ2-5
clone_size: .
d_call: TRBD1

cdr3_nt: TGTGCCAGCAGCTCGTTCCAAGAGACCCAGTACTTC
cdr3_aa: CASSSFQETQYF
v_call: TRBV13
j_call: TRBJ2-5
clone_size: .
d_call: .

cdr3_nt: TGTGCCAGCAGCCCCCGACTAGCGGGGATTCAAGAGACCCAGTACTTC
cdr3_aa: CASSPRLAGIQETQYF
v_call: TRBV7-9
j_call: TRBJ2-5
clone_size: .
d_call: TRBD2

cdr3_nt: TGTGCCAGCAGTGAATGGACTAGCGGCGGGTATGAGCAGTTCTTC
cdr3_aa: CASSEWTSGGYEQFF
v_call: TRBV2
j_call: TRBJ2-1
clone_size: .
d_call: TRBD2

cdr3_nt: TGTGCCAGCAGCTTAGTTGGACAGGGGGCGCGACTCCTCCACTTT
cdr3_aa: CASSLVGQGARLLHF
v_call: TRBV7-2
j_call: TRBJ1-6
clone_size: .
d_call: TRBD1

cdr3_nt: TGTGCCAGCTCGCGGCGGCTAGCGGGGGGCGACAATGAGCAGTTCTTC
cdr3_aa: CASSRRLAGGDNEQFF
v_call: TRBV5-5
j_call: TRBJ2-1
clone_size: few
d_call: TRBD2

cdr3_nt: TGTGCCAGCAGCGGGACCGGGACTAGTTCCCACGAGCAGTACTTC
cdr3_aa: CASSGTGTSSHEQYF
v_call: TRBV7-6
j_call: TRBJ2-7
clone_size: .
d_call: TRBD2

cdr3_nt: TGTGCCAGCAGTTTCCCGGGACAGGGTGCCGGGGAGCTGTTTTTT
cdr3_aa: CASSFPGQGAGELFF
v_call: TRBV28
j_call: TRBJ2-2
clone_size: .
d_call: TRBD1

cdr3_nt: TGTGCCTGGAGTGTCGGCAGTAACACTGAAGCTTTCTTT
cdr3_aa: CAWSVGSNTEAFF
v_call: TRBV30
j_call: TRBJ1-1
clone_size: few
d_call: .

cdr3_nt: TGTGCCAGCAGCTTCAAGGGACTAGCGGGGGATGAGCAGTTCTTC
cdr3_aa: CASSFKGLAGDEQFF
v_call: TRBV9
j_call: TRBJ2-1
clone_size: once
d_call: TRBD2

cdr3_nt: TGTGCCAGCAGCCGTACGACTGTTTTGTTCGAGGAGCAGTACTTC
cdr3_aa: CASSRTTVLFEEQYF
v_call: TRBV7-2
j_call: TRBJ2-7
clone_size: .
d_call: .

cdr3_nt: TGTGCCAGCAGCTTAGCAGGAAGGGAGGGCACAGATACGCAGTATTTT
cdr3_aa: CASSLAGREGTDTQYF
v_call: TRBV7-9
j_call: TRBJ2-3
clone_size: few
d_call: .

cdr3_nt: TGCGCCCGAACTACCGGGACTCCTAACTATGGCTACACCTTC
cdr3_aa: CARTTGTPNYGYTF
v_call: TRBV23-1
j_call: TRBJ1-2
clone_size: few
d_call: .

cdr3_nt: TGTGCCAGCAGCGTAGGGGGACACGGGAGTCCCTCTGGAAACACCATATATTTT
cdr3_aa: CASSVGGHGSPSGNTIYF
v_call: TRBV9
j_call: TRBJ1-3
clone_size: .
d_call: .

cdr3_nt: TGCGCCAGCAGCCAAGATAGGGGCCAAGAGACCCAGTACTTC
cdr3_aa: CASSQDRGQETQYF
v_call: TRBV4-1
j_call: TRBJ2-5
clone_size: .
d_call: .

cdr3_nt: TGTGCCAGCAGCGTTGGCCCGGTTGAGACCCAGTACTTC
cdr3_aa: CASSVGPVETQYF
v_call: TRBV9
j_call: TRBJ2-5
clone_size: .
d_call: .

cdr3_nt: TGTGCCATCACGGAGGGGGCGGGTTCTGGGGCCAACGTCCTGACTTTC
cdr3_aa: CAITEGAGSGANVLTF
v_call: TRBV10-3
j_call: TRBJ2-6
clone_size: .
d_call: .